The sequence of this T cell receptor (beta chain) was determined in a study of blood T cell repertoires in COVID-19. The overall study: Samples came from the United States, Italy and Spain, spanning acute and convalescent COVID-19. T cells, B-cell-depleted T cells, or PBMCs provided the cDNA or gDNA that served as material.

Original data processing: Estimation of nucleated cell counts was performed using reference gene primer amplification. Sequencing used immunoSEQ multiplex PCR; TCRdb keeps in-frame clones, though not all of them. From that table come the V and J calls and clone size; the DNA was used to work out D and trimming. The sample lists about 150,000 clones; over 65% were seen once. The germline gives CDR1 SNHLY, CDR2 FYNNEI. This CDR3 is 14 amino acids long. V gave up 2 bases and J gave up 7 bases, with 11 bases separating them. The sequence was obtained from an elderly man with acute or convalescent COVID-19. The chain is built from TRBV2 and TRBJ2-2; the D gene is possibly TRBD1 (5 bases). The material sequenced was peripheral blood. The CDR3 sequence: CASSELWGVGELFF. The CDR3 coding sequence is TGTGCCAGCAGTGAATTATGGGGCGTCGGGGAGCTGTTTTTT.